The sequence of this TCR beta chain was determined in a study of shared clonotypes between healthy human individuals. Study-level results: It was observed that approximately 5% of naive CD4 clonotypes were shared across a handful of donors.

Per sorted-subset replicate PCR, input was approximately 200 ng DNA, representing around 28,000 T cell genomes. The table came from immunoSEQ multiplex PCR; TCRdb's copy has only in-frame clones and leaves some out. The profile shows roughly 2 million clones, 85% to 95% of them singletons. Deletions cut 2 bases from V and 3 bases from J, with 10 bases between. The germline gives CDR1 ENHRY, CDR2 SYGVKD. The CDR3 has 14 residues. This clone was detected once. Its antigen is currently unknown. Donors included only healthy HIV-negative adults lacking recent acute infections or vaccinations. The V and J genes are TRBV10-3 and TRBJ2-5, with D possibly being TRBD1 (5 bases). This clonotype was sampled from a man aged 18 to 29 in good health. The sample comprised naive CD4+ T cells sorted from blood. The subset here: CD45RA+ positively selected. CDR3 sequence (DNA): TGTGCCATCAGTGAGGCCCCAGGGAAAGAGACCCAGTACTTC. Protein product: CAISEAPGKETQYF.